The clone carrying this T cell receptor (beta chain) has only one observation. The antigen is undetermined. This sample was included in a study of T cell repertoires in cytomegalovirus infection. About the research overall: A matching HLA type, together with CMV infection, was signaled by public TCR beta signatures.

TCRdb analysed the reads with MiXCR anew, one entry per CDR3 protein. Altogether approximately 500,000 distinct CDR3 sequences are present, 26% being singletons, with the ten largest covering less than 15%. Overall study results and limits: Across the ex vivo response, the dominant clonotypes were HLA-C-restricted CMV-specific TCR beta clonotypes.

Germline assignment: CDR1 SGHRS and CDR2 YFSETQ. With 1 base clipped from V and 5 bases from J, the junction kept 6 bases outside the gene matches. This CDR3 comprises 15 residues. This receptor was identified in a human donor in good health (CMV status not recorded). Some clones in this sample may be carry-over from other donors' samples. The chain has TRBV5-1 and TRBJ2-3; TRBD1 matches at 8 bases. Sequencing was carried out using PBMCs. CDR3 DNA: TGCGCCAGCAGCTTGTCGGGACAGGTGATAGATACGCAGTATTTT. Amino acid sequence: CASSLSGQVIDTQYF.